The 4 T cell receptor beta chains reported below all come from one sample, sequenced in a study of blood T cells in healthy people across ages. It was with a sample-barcoded 5' primer and a J-beta primer mix that a second PCR of about 6 to 12 cycles was run. Via MiXCR, TCRdb re-called the 5' RACE reads, giving one row per CDR3 protein. There are more than 700,000 distinct CDR3 sequences in the sample; roughly 53% occur only once, and roughly 37% lies in the top ten. The source material was blood. These receptor sequences come from an elderly man in good health.

This clonotype was recorded a few times. J is TRBJ1-2 and V is TRBV27; D not certain. The CDR3 covers 13 residues. CDR1 and CDR2 from the germline V gene are MNHEY and SMNVEV (reference sequence). Trimming cost V 2 bases and J 4 bases, with 8 bases left between them. The CDR3 sequence is CASSLLGSYGYTF. For the CDR3, the DNA is TGTGCCAGCAGTTTACTGGGGTCCTATGGCTACACCTTC.

The chain carries TRBV24-1 and TRBJ1-2, with TRBD1 matching 9 bases. The CDR3 totals 15 residues. Germline-derived CDR1 and CDR2 are KGHDR and SFDVKD. V gave up 3 bases and J gave up 4 bases; unmatched junction bases: 5. CDR3 DNA: TGTGCCACCAGTGATCCCGGGACAGGGATCTATGGCTACACCTTC. Amino acid sequence: CATSDPGTGIYGYTF.

V is TRBV5-1 and J is TRBJ2-7; 10 nucleotides match TRBD1. The junction had 6 bases not matched to a gene; V was cut back by 7 bases and J by 5 bases. The germline CDR1 and CDR2 sequences are SGHRS and YFSETQ. The length of the CDR3 is 13 residues. Here the CDR3 DNA reads TGCGCCAGCGCCGGGACAGGGGTCGACGAGCAGTACTTC. Encoded protein: CASAGTGVDEQYF.

This CDR3 reads CASSEEKGANYGYTF. In nucleotides, the CDR3 is TGTGCCAGCAGTGAAGAAAAGGGAGCGAACTATGGCTACACCTTC. The chain joins TRBV6-1 to TRBJ1-2; D gene unclear. This CDR3 comprises 15 residues. The germline V gene encodes CDR1 MNHNS and CDR2 SASEGT. V was clipped by 1 base and J by 2 bases, with 11 bases between them.